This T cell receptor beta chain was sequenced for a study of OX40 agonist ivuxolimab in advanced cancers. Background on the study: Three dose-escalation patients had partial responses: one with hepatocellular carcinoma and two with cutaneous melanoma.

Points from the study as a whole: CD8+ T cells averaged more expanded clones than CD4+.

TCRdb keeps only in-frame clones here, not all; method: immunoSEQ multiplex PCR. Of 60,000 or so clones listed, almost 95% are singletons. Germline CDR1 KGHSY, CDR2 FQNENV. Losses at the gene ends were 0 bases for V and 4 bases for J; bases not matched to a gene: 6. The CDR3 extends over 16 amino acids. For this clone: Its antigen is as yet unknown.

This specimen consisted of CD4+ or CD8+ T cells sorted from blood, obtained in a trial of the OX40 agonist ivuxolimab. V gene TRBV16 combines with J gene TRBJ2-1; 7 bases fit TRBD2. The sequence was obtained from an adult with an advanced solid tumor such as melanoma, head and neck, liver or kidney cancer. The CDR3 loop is CASSQSLLALYNEQFF. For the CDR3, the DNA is TGTGCCAGCAGCCAATCTCTACTAGCGCTTTACAATGAGCAGTTCTTC.